This T cell receptor (beta chain) is drawn from a study of cytomegalovirus exposure and HLA in healthy donors. This clone appeared a few times. The antigen remains unidentified. 13 Jbeta primers and 60 Vbeta primers were used for the PCR. Clones were read by immunoSEQ multiplex PCR, and TCRdb kept only the in-frame ones, dropping some. The data contain approximately 190,000 clones, 80% to 90% of them singletons. Study-wide points: Reports indicated that the classifier achieved high specificity and sensitivity in diagnosing cytomegalovirus status. A missense DCLRE1C variant was associated with V- and J-gene trimming of TCR beta chains in a later analysis, and an independent cohort replicated the association. In all likelihood, a cluster of highly shared sequence variants was a sequencing artifact.

CDR1 and CDR2 (germline): GTSNPN, SVGIG (reference sequence). The V segment lost 1 base and the J segment 2 bases; nucleotides outside the gene matches: 14. The CDR3 is 19 amino acids. Sequencing was done on a sample of PBMCs. The TCR originated in a man in his forties in good health and CMV-seropositive. This chain connects TRBV30 to TRBJ2-3, with 11 bases fitting TRBD2. Here the CDR3 DNA reads TGTGCCTGGAGTGAAGAACTAGCGGGAGTCTCGTGGGTCACAGATACGCAGTATTTT. It specifies CAWSEELAGVSWVTDTQYF.